Below, one T cell receptor (beta chain) is given with its context. CDR1 MDHEN and CDR2 SYDVKM come from the germline V gene. The CDR3 consists of 15 residues. Deletions cut 6 bases from V and 1 base from J, with 15 bases between. In the original processing: Reference gene primer amplification in the assay estimated nucleated cell counts. Clones were sequenced by immunoSEQ multiplex PCR, and TCRdb holds only the in-frame ones, with some missing. V, J and clone size were drawn from that table, and D and trimming were deduced from the DNA. This table has some 120,000 clones, approximately 87% appearing once. The entry originates in a study of blood T cell repertoires in COVID-19. Looking at the study overall: COVID-19 samples, acute and convalescent, were from the United States, Italy and Spain. The analysed material was cDNA or gDNA that came from T cells, B-cell-depleted T cells, or PBMCs.

This TCR was recovered from a woman aged 55-69 years with acute or convalescent COVID-19. The gene calls are TRBV28 and TRBJ1-1, with unresolved D. Sequencing input: peripheral blood. CDR3 sequence: CASSTIRGKNTEAFF. CDR3 nucleotide sequence: TGTGCCAGCAGCACCATTAGAGGGAAGAACACTGAAGCTTTCTTT.